One sample yielded the 3 T cell receptor beta chains listed below, sequenced in a study of T cells after yellow fever vaccination. TCRdb processed the 5' RACE reads anew with MiXCR; each CDR3 protein has one entry. The sample lists 200,000 to 300,000 distinct CDR3 sequences, more than 6.5% seen once, with about 0.95% in the top ten. The sample was CD4+ T cells sorted from PBMCs, taken on the day of the yellow fever booster vaccination. The origin of the receptors is a man aged 25 to 40 who received the YFV17D yellow fever vaccine.

This clonotype has a handful of counts. The rearrangement joins TRBV7-2 to TRBJ2-1, with D maybe TRBD2 (6 bases). Trimming shortened V by 5 bases and J by 4 bases, and 18 bases separated the two germline ends. There are 16 residues in the CDR3. Germline values: CDR1 SGHTA, CDR2 FQGNSA. CDR3 residues: CASSRHGGASYNEQFF. The CDR3 nucleotides are TGTGCCAGCAGCCGCCACGGCGGGGCAAGTTACAATGAGCAGTTCTTC.

The chain couples TRBV5-1 to TRBJ2-7; D call uncertain. The CDR3 spans 14 residues. Germline CDR1 is SGHRS and CDR2 is YFSETQ. Trimming cost V 3 bases and J 6 bases, with 16 bases left between them. DNA of the CDR3: TGCGCCAGCAGCTCCACACTACCCGTGGGCGAGCAGTACTTC. This sequence encodes CASSSTLPVGEQYF.

This clonotype was counted between two and nine times. The V call is TRBV20-1, the J call TRBJ2-1; 8 bases agree with TRBD2. The germline V gene encodes CDR1 DFQATT and CDR2 SNEGSKA (reference sequence). With V trimmed by 3 bases and J by 10 bases, 14 bases remained unmatched. The CDR3 spans 15 residues. CDR3 bases: TGCAGTGCTAGTGTTACCGGGAGGGTGGCACGGGAGCAGTTCTTC. This codes for CSASVTGRVAREQFF.